This T cell receptor (beta chain) was captured by sequencing in a study of blood T cell repertoires in COVID-19. The overall study: Collection of acute and convalescent COVID-19 samples took place in the United States, Italy and Spain.

Trimming shortened V by 3 bases and J by 4 bases, and 12 bases separated the two germline ends. The CDR3 has 15 amino acids. Germline V gives CDR1 LNHNV, CDR2 YYDKDF (reference sequence). Profiling relied on immunoSEQ multiplex PCR, and the TCRdb table lists in-frame clones only, not all of them. In the table there are 52,000 or so clones, roughly 90% of which are singletons. Sequenced input: peripheral blood. This clonotype originated in a man older than 75 with acute or convalescent COVID-19. The rearrangement links TRBV15 to TRBJ2-2, with D maybe TRBD2 (6 bases). CDR3 nucleotides: TGTGCCACCAGCAGGGGGGGTAGCGGCACCGGGGAGCTGTTTTTT. Amino acids: CATSRGGSGTGELFF. Full variable domain (missing parts from reference TRBV15 and TRBJ2-2): DAMVIQNPRYQVTQFGKPVTLSCSQTLNHNVMYWYQQKSSQAPKLLFHYYDKDFNNEADTPDNFQSRRPNTSFCFLDIRSPGLGDTAMYLCATSRGGSGTGELFFGEGSRLTVL.